This TCR beta chain was captured by sequencing in a study of shared clonotypes between healthy human individuals. Participating donors were healthy, HIV-negative adults free of recent acute infections or vaccinations. Germline values: CDR1 SGHRS, CDR2 YFSETQ. This CDR3 contains 15 residues. Trimming at V came to 3 bases and at J to 4 bases, leaving 5 bases not matched to a gene. Investigators spread the genomic DNA of each subset evenly over several immunoSEQ plates. Using 200 ng DNA, around 30,000 T cell genomes, the sorted-subset replicate PCRs were run. TCRdb keeps only in-frame clones here, not all; method: immunoSEQ multiplex PCR. In the table there are 2.3 million or so clones, 80% to 95% of which are singletons.

The receptor's source is a young man in good health. Some clones in this sample may be carry-over from other donors' samples. Sequencing input: naive CD4+ T cells from PBMCs. As to subset: CD45RA+ positively selected. This chain links TRBV5-1 with TRBJ1-3; 9 bases are a match to TRBD1. For the CDR3, the DNA is TGCGCCAGCAGCTGGGGGGACAGGGAAGGAAACACCATATATTTT. This encodes CASSWGDREGNTIYF.